The source of this T cell receptor (beta chain) is a study of early T cells in non-severe SARS-CoV-2 infection. Germline V gene sequence: CDR1 SQVTM, CDR2 ANQGSEA. The CDR3 is 14 amino acids. V was shortened by 7 bases and J by 0 bases, with 15 bases between the two germline ends. TCRdb re-derived calls from the 5' RACE reads in MiXCR, one entry per CDR3 protein. The sample lists some 81,000 distinct CDR3 sequences; less than 20% were seen once. The specimen sequenced was whole blood. This sequence joins TRBV29-1 and TRBJ1-2; D remains ambiguous. The receptor was derived from an adult who was a healthcare worker with PCR-confirmed SARS-CoV-2 infection or an uninfected control (not recorded which). The CDR3 DNA sequence: TGCAGCGCCGCTAGGACGGACGCTAACTATGGCTACACCTTC. Protein product: CSAARTDANYGYTF.